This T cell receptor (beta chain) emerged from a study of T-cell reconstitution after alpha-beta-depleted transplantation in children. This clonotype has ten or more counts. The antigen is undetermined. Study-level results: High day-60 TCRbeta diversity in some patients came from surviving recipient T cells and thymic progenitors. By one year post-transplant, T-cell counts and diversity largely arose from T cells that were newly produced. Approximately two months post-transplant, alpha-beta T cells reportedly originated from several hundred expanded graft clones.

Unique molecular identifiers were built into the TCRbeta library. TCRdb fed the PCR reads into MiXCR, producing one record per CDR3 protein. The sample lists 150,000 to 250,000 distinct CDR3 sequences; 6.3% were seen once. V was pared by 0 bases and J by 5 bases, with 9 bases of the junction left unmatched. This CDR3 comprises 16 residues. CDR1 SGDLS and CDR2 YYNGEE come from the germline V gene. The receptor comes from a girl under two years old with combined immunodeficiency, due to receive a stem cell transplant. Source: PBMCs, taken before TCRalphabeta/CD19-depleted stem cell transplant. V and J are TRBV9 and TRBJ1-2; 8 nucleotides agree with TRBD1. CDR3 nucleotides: TGTGCCAGCAGCGTAGAAGGGCAGGGGGCACCGTATGGCTACACCTTC. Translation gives CASSVEGQGAPYGYTF.